The clone carrying this TCR beta chain was seen a few times. Looked up from germline, CDR1 is LGHDT and CDR2 is YNNKEL (reference sequence). Trimming at V came to 1 base and at J to 6 bases, leaving 8 bases not matched to a gene. The CDR3 loop spans 18 amino acids. The data originate from a study of regulatory T cells in long-lasting Graves disease. Study as a whole: Graves' patients (newly diagnosed) had been on antithyroid drugs under 3 months.

Time point in this sample: newly diagnosed GD, antithyroid drugs for less than 3 months. With RNA extracted from PBMCs as input, the TCR library was made. TCR beta libraries were built with iRepertoire HTBI primers and Arm-PCR of CDR3 regions. One entry per CDR3 protein, called by TCRdb with MiXCR from the multiplex PCR reads. The data hold about 440,000 distinct CDR3 sequences, with about 15% observed a single time. These data also formed part of another study, on T cells in Graves' hyperthyroidism and ophthalmopathy. This second report adds: In validation, the model predicted ophthalmopathy. These predictions came a median roughly six months before onset.

The source of this sequence is a woman younger than 45 with Graves disease. Material: peripheral blood mononuclear cells (PBMCs), obtained at new diagnosis, from a patient treated with antithyroid drugs. The J gene is TRBJ2-1, the V gene TRBV3-1; 14 nucleotides match TRBD2. The CDR3 DNA sequence: TGTGCCAGCAGCCAAGTACCTCCGGGACTAGCGGGAGTCAATGAGCAGTTCTTC. Translation: CASSQVPPGLAGVNEQFF.